These 30 T cell receptor beta chains originate from one sample sequenced in a study of OX40 agonist ivuxolimab in advanced cancers. Assay used: immunoSEQ multiplex PCR; TCRdb lists only in-frame clones, some missing. This table has tens of thousands of clones, around 84% appearing once. Sequenced here: CD4+ or CD8+ T cells sorted from blood, sampled in a trial of the OX40 agonist ivuxolimab. These TCRs come from an adult with an advanced solid tumor such as melanoma, head and neck, liver or kidney cancer.

The rearrangement uses TRBV6-1 and TRBJ2-1; the D gene is possibly TRBD1 (6 bases). This CDR3 has 15 residues. Trimming took off 0 bases at V and 7 bases at J, with 13 bases between the two ends. Germline V gene sequence: CDR1 MNHNS, CDR2 SASEGT. This CDR3 reads CASSEATQGRNEQFF. The CDR3 nucleotides are TGTGCCAGCAGTGAAGCAACACAGGGTAGGAATGAGCAGTTCTTC.

This clone has just a few counts. V is TRBV6-5 and J is TRBJ2-2; D uncertain. The CDR3 sequence is 14 residues long. Germline loops: CDR1 MNHEY, CDR2 SVGAGI. The V and J ends lost 3 bases and 5 bases respectively, with 10 bases between them. The chain's CDR3 is CASSYDRKTGELFF. CDR3 nucleotide sequence: TGTGCCAGCAGTTATGACCGTAAAACCGGGGAGCTGTTTTTT.

V usage is TRBV25-1 and J usage is TRBJ2-1; 7 nucleotides line up with TRBD1. The germline gives CDR1 MGHDK, CDR2 SYGVNS. This CDR3 region has 13 residues. After removal of 4 bases from V and 5 bases from J, the junction contained 2 bases not matched to a gene. The CDR3 region is CASSGDRDNEQFF. The DNA of the CDR3 is TGTGCCAGCAGTGGAGACAGGGACAATGAGCAGTTCTTC.

The chain uses TRBV5-8 and TRBJ2-4; D could derive from TRBD1 or TRBD2 (6 bases each). There are 15 residues in the CDR3. Germline loops: CDR1 SGHTS, CDR2 YDEGEE. V dropped 5 bases and J dropped 6 bases, with 18 bases sitting between them. CDR3 amino acids: CASRSEGVAGNIQYF. Here the CDR3 DNA reads TGTGCCAGCAGGTCGGAGGGGGTAGCTGGAAACATTCAGTACTTC.

The V call is TRBV25-1, the J call TRBJ2-2; no definite D call. CDR3 size: 14 residues. Germline V CDR1 and CDR2: MGHDK, SYGVNS. V was pared by 3 bases and J by 1 base, with 6 bases between. CDR3 coding DNA: TGTGCCAGCAGTGATGGGCTGAACACCGGGGAGCTGTTTTTT. This codes for CASSDGLNTGELFF.

This chain links TRBV18 with TRBJ2-1, with D possibly matching TRBD1 (5 bases). Germline V gene data show CDR1 as KGHSH and CDR2 as LQKENI. Trimming took 4 bases from V and 5 from J, leaving 21 bases between them. This CDR3 region has 17 residues. Here the CDR3 reads CASSRRYQGRAHNEQFF. CDR3 DNA sequence: TGTGCCAGCTCACGACGGTATCAGGGAAGAGCACACAATGAGCAGTTCTTC.

This sequence joins TRBV19 and TRBJ2-3; 9 bases fit TRBD1. This CDR3 has 13 amino acids. Germline V CDR1 and CDR2: LNHDA, SQIVND (reference sequence). Germline trimming cut 6 bases from V and 8 bases from J; bases unmatched to any gene: 6. The CDR3 sequence: CASSLDRGSTQYF. Written as DNA, the CDR3 is TGTGCCAGTAGCCTTGACAGGGGGAGTACGCAGTATTTT.

The rearrangement links TRBV11-3 to TRBJ1-5, with D unresolved. This CDR3 spans 17 amino acids. The V gene lost 1 base and the J gene lost 3 bases, with 16 bases spanning the gap. Germline V gene lookup returns CDR1 SGHNT and CDR2 YENEEA. For the CDR3, the DNA is TGTGCCAGCAGCTTAGGAAGAGGGAAGCTTAACAATCAGCCCCAGCATTTT. It codes for CASSLGRGKLNNQPQHF.

V is TRBV11-1 and J is TRBJ1-1, with no clear D. Germline CDR1 reads SGHAT; CDR2 reads FQDESV (reference sequence). Trimming left V 5 bases short and J 9 bases short, with 10 bases between. The length of the CDR3 is 11 residues. CDR3 DNA sequence: TGTGCCAGCAGCCCAATCGAGCAAGCTTTCTTT. Translated: CASSPIEQAFF.

V is TRBV2 and J is TRBJ1-5; D is perhaps TRBD1 (6 bases). The CDR3 totals 15 residues. Germline V CDR1 and CDR2: SNHLY, FYNNEI. The V end was cut by 2 bases, the J end by 3 bases, with 11 bases between. The CDR3 nucleotides are TGTGCCAGCAGTGAAAACAGGGTGTCCAATCAGCCCCAGCATTTT. This gives the protein CASSENRVSNQPQHF. The whole variable domain, remainder taken from reference TRBV2 and TRBJ1-5, is EPEVTQTPSHQVTQMGQEVILRCVPISNHLYFYWYRQILGQKVEFLVSFYNNEISEKSEIFDDQFSVERPDGSNFTLKIRSTKLEDSAMYFCASSENRVSNQPQHFGDGTRLSIL.

V usage is TRBV29-1 and J usage is TRBJ1-1; TRBD1 matches at 7 bases. V shed 4 bases and J 1 base; nucleotides not matched to a gene: 6. There are 14 residues in the CDR3. Germline CDR1 SQVTM, CDR2 ANQGSEA. The CDR3 region is CSVGGGQPNTEAFF. CDR3 coding DNA: TGCAGCGTTGGGGGGGGACAGCCGAACACTGAAGCTTTCTTT.

The chain recombines TRBV6-5 with TRBJ2-7; unclear D gene. CDR3 size: 11 residues. With 6 bases removed from V and 1 base from J, the gap between germline ends came to 4 bases. Germline V gene data show CDR1 as MNHEY and CDR2 as SVGAGI. CDR3 in DNA: TGTGCCAGCAGGGGTTCCTACGAGCAGTACTTC. Translating it yields CASRGSYEQYF.

This clone was recorded only once. V and J are TRBV19 and TRBJ2-3; 7 bases fit TRBD1. V dropped 5 bases and J dropped 4; count of bases not matched to a gene: 6. Germline assignment: CDR1 LNHDA and CDR2 SQIVND (reference sequence). The CDR3 is 14 residues long. The CDR3 reads CASSPRQGADTQYF. CDR3 nucleotides: TGTGCCAGTAGTCCTAGACAGGGTGCAGATACGCAGTATTTT. Full variable domain (outside the CDR3, taken from reference TRBV19 and TRBJ2-3): DGGITQSPKYLFRKEGQNVTLSCEQNLNHDAMYWYRQDPGQGLRLIYYSQIVNDFQKGDIAEGYSVSREKKESFPLTVTSAQKNPTAFYLCASSPRQGADTQYFGPGTRLTVL.

In this sample, this clone turned up a few times. The chain has TRBV4-2 and TRBJ1-2; TRBD1 is a possible D gene (5 bases). The CDR3 is made up of 13 amino acids. CDR1 and CDR2 from the germline V gene are LGHNA and YNFKEQ. Trimming removed 1 base at V and 8 bases at J, with 11 bases between. CDR3 nucleotides: TGTGCCAGCAGCCAAGTAAGAGGGGAGGGCTACACCTTC. It is translated as CASSQVRGEGYTF.

V and J are TRBV28 and TRBJ2-7; tentatively, D is TRBD1 or TRBD2 (5 bases each). Trimming took 5 bases from V and 2 from J, leaving 13 bases between them. The germline CDR1 and CDR2 sequences are MDHEN and SYDVKM. This CDR3 is built from 14 residues. CDR3 protein: CASSPHGTTYEQYF. The CDR3 coding sequence is TGTGCCAGCAGTCCCCACGGGACGACCTACGAGCAGTACTTC. The full variable domain, rest sourced from reference TRBV28 and TRBJ2-7, is DVKVTQSSRYLVKRTGEKVFLECVQDMDHENMFWYRQDPGLGLRLIYFSYDVKMKEKGDIPEGYSVSREKKERFSLILESASTNQTSMYLCASSPHGTTYEQYFGPGTRLTVT.

The rearrangement uses TRBV2 and TRBJ2-5; no reliable D call. Trimming left V 5 bases short and J 5 bases short, with 9 bases between. CDR1 SNHLY and CDR2 FYNNEI come from the germline V gene. This CDR3 region has 12 residues. CDR3 bases: TGTGCCAGCAGTTGGGCCCGGGAGACCCAGTACTTC. As protein: CASSWARETQYF.

This clone was counted between two and nine times. J is TRBJ2-3 and V is TRBV28; TRBD2 matches 9 bases. This CDR3 region has 16 residues. Germline V gene data show CDR1 as MDHEN and CDR2 as SYDVKM. V lost 2 bases, J lost 3 bases, and 6 bases stayed unmatched. CDR3 sequence (DNA): TGTGCCAGCAGTTTAGGGCTAGCGGGAATGACAGATACGCAGTATTTT. Translated, it gives CASSLGLAGMTDTQYF.

The chain carries TRBV18 and TRBJ1-1; D perhaps matches TRBD1 (5 bases). This CDR3 spans 13 amino acids. The V end was cut by 6 bases, the J end by 5 bases, with 13 bases between. CDR1 KGHSH and CDR2 LQKENI come from the germline V gene. CDR3 sequence reads: CASSTGGRTEAFF. The CDR3 DNA sequence: TGTGCCAGCTCCACCGGGGGACGGACTGAAGCTTTCTTT.

This clone was recorded only once. This rearrangement joins TRBV10-3 to TRBJ1-2; D not resolved. Trimming took 5 bases from V and 4 from J, leaving 11 bases between them. CDR3 length equals 13 residues. Germline CDR1 is ENHRY and CDR2 is SYGVKD. CDR3: CAISPREGYGYTF. In DNA form, the CDR3 reads TGTGCCATCAGTCCAAGGGAGGGCTATGGCTACACCTTC.

The chain is built from TRBV2 and TRBJ2-7, with 9 bases matching TRBD2. J gave up 2 bases and V 0 bases, and 2 bases lay outside the gene matches. Germline V CDR1 and CDR2: SNHLY, FYNNEI. The CDR3 loop spans 15 amino acids. DNA for the CDR3: TGTGCCAGCAGTGAAGCGATAGCGGGAGCCTACGAGCAGTACTTC. Protein: CASSEAIAGAYEQYF.

The rearrangement uses TRBV28 and TRBJ2-5; 10 bases are a match to TRBD1. After removal of 4 bases from V and 11 bases from J, the junction contained 16 bases not matched to a gene. This CDR3 region has 16 residues. Looked up from germline, CDR1 is MDHEN and CDR2 is SYDVKM. In nucleotides, the CDR3 is TGTGCCAGCAGTTCGGGACAGGGGCAGACCCAACAGGAGCAGTACTTC. Protein: CASSSGQGQTQQEQYF.

The rearrangement links TRBV6-1 to TRBJ2-5; D remains ambiguous. This CDR3 spans 12 amino acids. V lost 6 bases and J lost 3, with 8 bases in between. CDR1 is MNHNS and CDR2 is SASEGT in the germline V gene. In DNA form, the CDR3 reads TGTGCCAGCAGCCAGAGTGAAGAGACCCAGTACTTC. Residues: CASSQSEETQYF.

This clone was seen once. The chain combines TRBV4-1 with TRBJ2-1; 14 bases are shared with TRBD2. The length of the CDR3 is 16 residues. V lost 0 bases and J lost 6; bases outside the gene matches: 1. Germline-derived CDR1 and CDR2 are MGHRA and YSYEKL. CDR3 sequence reads: CASSQEGTSGSNEQFF. CDR3 DNA: TGCGCCAGCAGCCAAGAGGGGACTAGCGGGAGCAATGAGCAGTTCTTC.

The V gene is TRBV5-1, the J gene TRBJ2-2, with TRBD1 as a possible D gene (6 bases). With 3 bases removed from V and 5 bases from J, the gap between germline ends came to 14 bases. The V gene's germline CDR1 is SGHRS and CDR2 YFSETQ. The CDR3 spans 15 residues. DNA for the CDR3: TGCGCCAGCAGCTCGACAGGAGACGGAACCGGGGAGCTGTTTTTT. It codes for CASSSTGDGTGELFF.

Note on this clone: Germline is not matched at one junction end, which may reflect a read error. V gene TRBV7-7 combines with J gene TRBJ2-1; TRBD1 might be the D (5 bases). The CDR3 has 16 amino acids. The germline gives CDR1 SSHAT, CDR2 FNYEAQ (reference sequence). Written as DNA, the CDR3 is TGTGCTAGCAGTTCCACAGGTCCCTCCTCCTACAATGAGCAGTTCTTC. This gives the protein CASSSTGPSSYNEQFF.

This clone was recorded a few times. The chain uses TRBV6-1 and TRBJ1-4, with 8 bases fitting TRBD1. The V gene end was trimmed by 5 bases and the J gene end by 3 bases; junction bases not matched to a gene: 2. This CDR3 comprises 14 residues. Germline V gene lookup returns CDR1 MNHNS and CDR2 SASEGT. CDR3 protein: CASSKQGANEKLFF. As DNA, the CDR3 is TGTGCCAGCAGTAAACAGGGGGCTAATGAAAAACTGTTTTTT.

The rearrangement uses TRBV2 and TRBJ1-1; the match to TRBD1 covers 7 bases. The CDR3 totals 14 residues. The germline V gene has CDR1 SNHLY and CDR2 FYNNEI. V trimming: 0 bases; J trimming: 12 bases; junction bases outside the gene matches: 10. CDR3 bases: TGTGCCAGCAGTGAAGCTAGGGGACAGCCAGTTCCTTTCTTT. As protein: CASSEARGQPVPFF.

Remarks on this clone: At one of its ends the junction is not consistent with the germline gene, which may arise from a read error. The CDR3 nucleotides read TGTGTCAGCAGGTCAACTAGGGCGGGGGAGACCCAGTACTTC. Amino acids: CVSRSTRAGETQYF. The chain carries TRBV5-6 and TRBJ2-5; tentative D call: TRBD2 (6 bases). Germline lookup yields CDR1 SGHDT and CDR2 YYEEEE. This CDR3 region has 14 residues.

The V and J genes are TRBV4-2 and TRBJ1-1, with D possibly TRBD1 on 5 matching bases. V gave up 0 bases and J gave up 3 bases, with 11 bases separating them. This CDR3 region has 15 residues. Germline V lookup: CDR1 LGHNA, CDR2 YNFKEQ. DNA for the CDR3: TGTGCCAGCAGCCAAGATATGACGGGGGACACTGAAGCTTTCTTT. It encodes CASSQDMTGDTEAFF.

This clone was observed a few times. The V call is TRBV11-2, the J call TRBJ2-1; 10 bases are a match to TRBD2. CDR3 size: 13 residues. Germline loops: CDR1 SGHAT, CDR2 FQNNGV. With V trimmed by 6 bases and J by 7 bases, 3 bases remained unmatched. CDR3 sequence: CASRSSGRNEQFF. CDR3 in DNA: TGTGCCAGCAGATCTAGCGGGAGAAATGAGCAGTTCTTC.